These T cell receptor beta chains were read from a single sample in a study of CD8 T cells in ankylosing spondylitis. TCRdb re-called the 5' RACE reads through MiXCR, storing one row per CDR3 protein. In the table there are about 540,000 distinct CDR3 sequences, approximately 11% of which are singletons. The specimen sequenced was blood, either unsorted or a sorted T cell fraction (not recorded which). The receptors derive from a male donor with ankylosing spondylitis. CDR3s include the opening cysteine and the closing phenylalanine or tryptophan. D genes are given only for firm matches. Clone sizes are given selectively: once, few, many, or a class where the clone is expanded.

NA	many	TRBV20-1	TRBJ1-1	TGCAGTGCTCGCGCAGGGGCCACTGAAGCTTTCTTT	CSARAGATEAFF
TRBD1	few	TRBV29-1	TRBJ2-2	TGCAGCGTCGAGGGGGCCTCGAACACCGGGGAGCTGTTTTTT	CSVEGASNTGELFF
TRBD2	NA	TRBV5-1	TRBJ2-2	TGCGCCAGCAGCCCGGGACTAGCGGGAGTGGCGGGCGGGGAGCTGTTTTTT	CASSPGLAGVAGGELFF
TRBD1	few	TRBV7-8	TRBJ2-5	TGTGCCAGCAGCTTAGGATTGACAGGGGGCGTTTTTGGGGAGACCCAGTACTTC	CASSLGLTGGVFGETQYF
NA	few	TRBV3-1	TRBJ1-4	TGTGCCAGCAGCCCCCGGGGGGCGCGGAATGAAAAACTGTTTTTT	CASSPRGARNEKLFF
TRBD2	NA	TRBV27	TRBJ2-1	TGTGCCAGCAACCCGACTAGCGGGAGCCAACCCTACAATGAGCAGTTCTTC	CASNPTSGSQPYNEQFF
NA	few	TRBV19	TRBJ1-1	TGTGCCAGTACCAATCACCCTCGAGTACTGGGAGCTTTCTTT	CASTNHPRVLGAFF
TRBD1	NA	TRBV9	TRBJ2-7	TGTGCCAGCAGCGTAGGTCCCCAGGGGGCAGTCGTTTACGAGCAGTACTTC	CASSVGPQGAVVYEQYF
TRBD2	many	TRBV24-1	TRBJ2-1	TGTGCCACCAGTGAAAAAGGACTAGCGGCTAATGAGCAGTTCTTC	CATSEKGLAANEQFF
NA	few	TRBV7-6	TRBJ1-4	TGTGCCAGCAGCTTAGTTCTGGACGCTAATGAAAAACTGTTTTTT	CASSLVLDANEKLFF
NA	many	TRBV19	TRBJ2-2	TGTGCCAGCAGTGTGGGGACCGGGGAGCTGTTTTTT	CASSVGTGELFF
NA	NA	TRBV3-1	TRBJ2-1	TGTGCCAGCAGCCAAGGAGGGGCTAGCCCTACCTACAATGAGCAGTTCTTC	CASSQGGASPTYNEQFF
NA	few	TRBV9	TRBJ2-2	TGTGCCAGCAGCCTACTGGGGGTCGGTCCCGGGGAGCTGTTTTTT	CASSLLGVGPGELFF
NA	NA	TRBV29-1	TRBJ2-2	TGCAGCGTTGAAGATCTTGGCTCGATGGGCACCGGGGAGCTGTTTTTT	CSVEDLGSMGTGELFF
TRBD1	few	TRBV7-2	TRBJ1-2	TGTGCCAGCAGCTTAGCGAAGACAGGGGGAAGCTACACCTTC	CASSLAKTGGSYTF
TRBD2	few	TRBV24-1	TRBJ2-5	TGTGCCACCAGTGATGCCATAGCGGGAGAGACCCAGTACTTC	CATSDAIAGETQYF
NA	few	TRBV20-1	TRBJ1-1	TGCAGTGCTAGTAAACCGTGGAACACTGAAGCTTTCTTT	CSASKPWNTEAFF
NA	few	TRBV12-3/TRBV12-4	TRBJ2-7	TGTGCCAGCAGCCCCCCGGGTAGCGGAAGATACGAGCAGTACTTC	CASSPPGSGRYEQYF
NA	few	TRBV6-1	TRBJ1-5	TGTGCCAGCAGGACACAGTTTAGCAATCAGCCCCAGCATTTT	CASRTQFSNQPQHF
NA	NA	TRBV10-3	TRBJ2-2	TGTGCCATCAGTGGGGACTCCCCCGTCGGGGAGCTGTTTTTT	CAISGDSPVGELFF
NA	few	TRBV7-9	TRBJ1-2	TGTGCCAGCAGCTTACAGGGCGCTGGCTACACCTTC	CASSLQGAGYTF
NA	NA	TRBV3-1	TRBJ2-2	TGTGCCAGCAGCCCATTACTAGGGCTCAACACCGGGGAGCTGTTTTTT	CASSPLLGLNTGELFF
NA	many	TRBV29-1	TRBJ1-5	TGCAGCGCCGGATCGGGAAATCAGCCCCAGCATTTT	CSAGSGNQPQHF
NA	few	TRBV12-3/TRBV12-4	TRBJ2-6	TGTGCCAGCAGTAATCGGCGCTCTGGGGCCAACGTCCTGACTTTC	CASSNRRSGANVLTF
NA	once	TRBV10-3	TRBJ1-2	TGTGCCATCGGGCAGCTTACTAACTATGGCTACACCTTC	CAIGQLTNYGYTF
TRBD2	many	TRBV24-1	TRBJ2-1	TGTGCCACCAGTGATTTTGCCGCGGGAGGGCCTTACAATGAGCAGTTCTTC	CATSDFAAGGPYNEQFF
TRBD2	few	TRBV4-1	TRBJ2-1	TGCGCCAGCAGCCAAGCCGCTAGCGGGAGGCGGGAGCAGTTCTTC	CASSQAASGRREQFF